The T cell receptor (beta chain) under discussion was sequenced for a study of T cell responses to AZD1222 COVID-19 vaccine (dated by TCRdb to 2020 to 2023). Looking at the study overall: A total of around 240 trial participants underwent TCR sequencing, of whom nearly 210 received two doses of AZD1222 and about 26 received two doses of the MenACWY control vaccine. Trial participants were enrolled by age into 18-55, 56-69 and 70-plus year subgroups, with 148, 28 and 57 TCR-sequenced participants respectively. What the authors observed across the whole study: After two AZD1222 doses, spike-specific TCR breadth and depth were significantly higher than at day 0 and than in MenACWY recipients. Vaccine-associated CD4 TCRs spanned the whole spike protein, with dominant responses in regions 160-218 and 743-854. Most participants were white British and females outnumbered males, and the authors suggested that clonal diversity may have been underestimated. In the small 56-69-year group, the increase in depth fell short of significance, most likely because of low power. Conclusions about previously exposed vaccinees are limited because only five to seven AZD1222 recipients were SARS-CoV-2 seropositive at baseline. Epitopes outside the regions mutated in the B.1.351 and B.1.1.7 variants were reportedly recognized by nearly half of the unique spike-specific TCRs. Because no samples from the day 14 peak response were available, repertoires could be characterized only after the peak T cell response.

For this clone: What antigen it recognizes has not been identified. No quality values exist for individual bases; no much larger clone is one base distant.

The CDR3 regions of human TCRbeta chains were analyzed by immunosequencing. Regarding the original processing steps: Repertoire TCRs were checked for matches against a reference library of SARS-CoV-2-specific TCRs that had been generated using the MIRA antigen-specificity platform. Breadth meant the fraction of unique TCRs that were SARS-CoV-2-associated, whereas depth meant the fraction of total T cells that were SARS-CoV-2-associated. Using the MIRA data, every spike-specific TCR was mapped to the spike region that the TCR reacted to and assigned to either a CD4 or a CD8 class. Log10-transformed breadth and depth values were compared by one-way ANOVA with Sidak's multiple comparisons tests. This immuneACCESS table, as held by TCRdb, lists in-frame sequences with V and J called but not all clones. Of the missing ones, under half trace to an unresolved V gene in checked studies; the others have no known cause. Clonal size and the V and J genes are those of that table, whereas D and trimming came from the DNA. Recorded for this sample are about 63,000 clones; around 82% of them occurred a single time. About 6.5% of the sample lies in the top ten.

Trimming removed 4 bases from V and 6 bases from J, leaving 12 bases between the germline ends. The CDR3 sequence holds 13 residues, the cysteine and phenylalanine included. The only DNA kept is the CDR3, 39 bases in frame from the first base. Sequences SEHNR (CDR1) and FQNEAQ (CDR2) are obtained from the germline V gene (reference sequence). Explained via the paper, the time point label denotes: about 28 days (+/-7) after the second vaccine dose. Because spike-specific TCR depth and breadth did not differ between the two schedules, AZD1222 recipients who got a second dose at roughly 4 weeks were pooled with those who got a second dose at roughly 12 weeks. Vaccinee samples were obtained from the UK trials COV001 and COV002, which included a single-blind randomized controlled phase 2/3 trial of AZD1222 (ChAdOx1 nCoV-19) in healthy adults. For TCRbeta chain sequencing, PBMC samples were collected from trial participants at day 0 and at day 28 after the second dose.

The source is an adult who received the AZD1222 COVID-19 vaccine. The sequencing used peripheral blood, collected 28 days after the second AZD1222 dose. The chain employs TRBV7-9 and TRBJ1-2; the D segment could be TRBD1, given 5 matching bases. The CDR3 protein: CASSSDLDNGYTF. The nucleotides are TGTGCCAGCAGCTCCGACTTGGACAATGGCTACACCTTC.